The clone carrying this TCR beta chain was observed a few times. No antigen is known for it. PCR employed 60 Vbeta and 13 Jbeta primers. Sequencing was performed with immunoSEQ multiplex PCR; in TCRdb, only in-frame clones are kept and a portion is missing. The repertoire holds 150,000 to 200,000 clones, with under 80% as singletons. Germline V gene lookup returns CDR1 SGHRS and CDR2 YFSETQ. The CDR3 extends over 16 amino acids. With 0 bases clipped from V and 6 bases from J, the junction kept 4 bases outside the gene matches. The data stem from a study of cytomegalovirus exposure and HLA in healthy donors. About the study: Under 90% of 300 to 450 genotyped donors fell in the Caucasian-associated ancestry cluster. General study findings and limits: A later analysis found TCR association rates differed by HLA locus, highest for DRB1 and lowest for HLA-C.

Healthy bone marrow donors made up the cohort. The chain links TRBV5-1 to TRBJ2-2, with 11 positions matching TRBD2. This TCR was recovered from a woman in her twenties or thirties in good health and CMV-seronegative. Specimen: PBMCs. The CDR3 is CASSLGLAGYSGELFF. The CDR3 DNA follows: TGCGCCAGCAGCTTGGGACTAGCGGGGTATTCCGGGGAGCTGTTTTTT.